The 6 T cell receptor beta chains below come from one sample, sequenced in a study of blood T cell repertoires in COVID-19. The repertoire was sequenced with immunoSEQ multiplex PCR; TCRdb's copy has only in-frame clones and lacks some. Of under 250,000 clones listed, about four fifths were seen once; the top ten hold over 7.5%. The sample taken for sequencing was peripheral blood. These receptors originate from an older man with acute or convalescent COVID-19.

This chain uses TRBV27 with TRBJ1-5; the D is unclear. The CDR3 covers 14 residues. The germline CDR1 and CDR2 sequences are MNHEY and SMNVEV (reference sequence). Trimming took off 4 bases at V and 6 bases at J, with 13 bases between the two ends. CDR3 sequence reads: CASSSLLLGQPQHF. DNA for the CDR3: TGTGCCAGCAGTTCACTATTACTAGGTCAGCCCCAGCATTTT.

This chain uses TRBV7-9 with TRBJ1-5; TRBD1 matches at 8 bases. In germline, CDR1 is SEHNR, CDR2 FQNEAQ (reference sequence). After removal of 4 bases from V and 7 bases from J, the junction contained 6 bases not matched to a gene. The CDR3 extends over 14 amino acids. The CDR3 region has the DNA TGTGCCAGCAGCTCAACAGGGGGACAGCAGCCCCAGCATTTT. As protein: CASSSTGGQQPQHF.

This rearrangement joins TRBV19 to TRBJ2-2; tentatively, D is TRBD1 (6 bases). The CDR3 length is 14 residues. V was cut by 2 bases and J by 5 bases, with 9 bases left in between. Germline assignment: CDR1 LNHDA and CDR2 SQIVND (reference sequence). The CDR3 DNA sequence: TGTGCCAGTAGTATAACAGGGTTGACCGGGGAGCTGTTTTTT. Residues: CASSITGLTGELFF. The full variable domain, its missing parts supplied by reference TRBV19 and TRBJ2-2, is DGGITQSPKYLFRKEGQNVTLSCEQNLNHDAMYWYRQDPGQGLRLIYYSQIVNDFQKGDIAEGYSVSREKKESFPLTVTSAQKNPTAFYLCASSITGLTGELFFGEGSRLTVL.

This sequence joins TRBV11-2 and TRBJ1-5, with D tentatively TRBD1 (5 bases). The CDR3 covers 14 residues. V gave up 5 bases and J gave up 0 bases, with 8 bases separating them. Germline loops: CDR1 SGHAT, CDR2 FQNNGV. The CDR3 here is CASSADSSNQPQHF. DNA of the CDR3: TGTGCCAGCAGCGCTGACAGTAGCAATCAGCCCCAGCATTTT.

This clone was recorded only once. The chain carries TRBV11-3 and TRBJ2-3; maybe TRBD2 (7 bases). Trimming took 1 base from V and 5 from J, leaving 16 bases between them. This CDR3 has 16 amino acids. The germline gives CDR1 SGHNT, CDR2 YENEEA. The CDR3 DNA follows: TGTGCCAGCAGCTTAGGGGGGGCTAGCGGAGAAGATACGCAGTATTTT. As protein: CASSLGGASGEDTQYF.

V gene TRBV5-1 combines with J gene TRBJ2-7, with a weak D call TRBD2 (6 bases). Trimming stripped 7 bases from V and 4 bases from J, with 9 bases between. CDR3 size: 11 residues. Germline CDR1 is SGHRS and CDR2 is YFSETQ. The CDR3 spells CASGGGYEQYF. CDR3 DNA: TGCGCCAGCGGGGGAGGTTACGAGCAGTACTTC.